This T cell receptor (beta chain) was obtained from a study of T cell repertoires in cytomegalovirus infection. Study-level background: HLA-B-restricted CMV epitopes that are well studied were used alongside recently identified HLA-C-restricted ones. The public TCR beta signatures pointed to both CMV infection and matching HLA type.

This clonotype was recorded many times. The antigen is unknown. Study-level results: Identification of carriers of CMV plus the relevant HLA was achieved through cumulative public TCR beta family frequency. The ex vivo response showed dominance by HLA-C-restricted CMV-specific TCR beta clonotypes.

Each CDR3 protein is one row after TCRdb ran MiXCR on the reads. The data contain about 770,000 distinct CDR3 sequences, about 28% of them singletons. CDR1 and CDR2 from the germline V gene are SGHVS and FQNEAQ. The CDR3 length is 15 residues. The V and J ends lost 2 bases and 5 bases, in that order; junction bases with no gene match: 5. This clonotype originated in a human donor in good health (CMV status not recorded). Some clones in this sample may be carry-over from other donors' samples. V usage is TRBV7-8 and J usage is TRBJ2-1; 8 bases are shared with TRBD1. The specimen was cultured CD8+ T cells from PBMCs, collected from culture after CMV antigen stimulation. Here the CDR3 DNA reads TGTGCCAGCAGCTTATCAGGGGGCAAAGACAATGAGCAGTTCTTC. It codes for CASSLSGGKDNEQFF. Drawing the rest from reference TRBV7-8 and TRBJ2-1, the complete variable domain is GAGVSQSPRYKVAKRGQDVALRCDPISGHVSLFWYQQALGQGPEFLTYFQNEAQLDKSGLPSDRFFAERPEGSVSTLKIQRTQQEDSAVYLCASSLSGGKDNEQFFGPGTRLTVL.